The clone carrying this T cell receptor beta chain has just one count. Participants, about 18 to 90 years old, spanned approximately 26 US areas. Cohort 3 donors were reported recovered after two negative PCRs, clearance, or symptom resolution. The CDR3 extends over 14 amino acids. J lost 4 bases, V lost 6 bases, and 6 bases had no gene match. CDR1 is SGHNT, CDR2 YYREEE, per germline (reference sequence). These data come from a study of blood T cell repertoires in COVID-19. Produced via immunoSEQ multiplex PCR; TCRdb's table is partial and in-frame only. The data show roughly 300,000 clones, 70% to 90% seen once.

Sequencing was carried out using PBMCs or T cells enriched from blood (not recorded which). The TCR originated in a man aged 25-40 years who had recovered from COVID-19. The chain joins TRBV5-4 to TRBJ2-2, with 7 bases fitting TRBD2. The CDR3 protein is CASTGGGRTGELFF. DNA for the CDR3: TGTGCCAGCACTGGGGGGGGACGCACCGGGGAGCTGTTTTTT.